This T cell receptor (beta chain) comes out of a study of follicular helper T cells after annual influenza vaccination. As for the study in general: For some subjects, blood spans the 2013-2014, 2014-2015 and 2015-2016 annual vaccinations.

Time point meaning: 2015-2016 season, 7 days after influenza vaccination. No donor had influenza vaccine in the prior 6 months; all lived in the community. Donors with HIV/AIDS, active malignancy, immunomodulators or active illness were excluded. Each time point used about 35 to 100 mL of blood. Using immunoSEQ multiplex PCR, the repertoire was profiled, and TCRdb retains in-frame clones only, with some absent. Among 8,500 to 9,000 clones, 82% were seen once, and the ten largest hold roughly 4.3%. The receptor's source is an adult who received the influenza vaccine. The sample consisted of CXCR5+ CD38- circulating T follicular helper cells from blood, taken 7 days after influenza vaccination. Subset indicated: circulating Tfh, non-naive CD4+CXCR5+PD-1+ (ICOS+CD38+ or ICOS-CD38-).

The CDR3 DNA sequence: TGTGCCAGCAGTGGGCCTAGCGGGGGGGTTGCCTACGAGCAGTACTTC. It is translated as CASSGPSGGVAYEQYF. The chain joins TRBV2 to TRBJ2-7; TRBD2 aligns across 12 bases. V lost 4 bases, J lost 2 bases, and 6 bases stayed unmatched. Per the germline V gene, CDR1 is SNHLY and CDR2 is FYNNEI. CDR3 length equals 16 residues. Based on the CDR3 plus reference TRBV2 and TRBJ2-7, the full variable domain is EPEVTQTPSHQVTQMGQEVILRCVPISNHLYFYWYRQILGQKVEFLVSFYNNEISEKSEIFDDQFSVERPDGSNFTLKIRSTKLEDSAMYFCASSGPSGGVAYEQYFGPGTRLTVT.